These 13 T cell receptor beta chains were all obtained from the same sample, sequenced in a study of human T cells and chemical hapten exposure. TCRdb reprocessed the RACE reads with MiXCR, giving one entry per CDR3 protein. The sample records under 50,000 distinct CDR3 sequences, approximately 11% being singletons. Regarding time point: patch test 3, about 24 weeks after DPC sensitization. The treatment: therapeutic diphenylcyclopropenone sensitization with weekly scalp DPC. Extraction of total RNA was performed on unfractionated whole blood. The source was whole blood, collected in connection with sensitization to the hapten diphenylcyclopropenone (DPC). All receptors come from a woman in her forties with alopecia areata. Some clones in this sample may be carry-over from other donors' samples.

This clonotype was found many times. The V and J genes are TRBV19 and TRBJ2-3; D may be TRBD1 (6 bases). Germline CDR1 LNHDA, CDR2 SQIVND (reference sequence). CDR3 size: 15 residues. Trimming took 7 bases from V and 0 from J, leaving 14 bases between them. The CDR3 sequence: CASTSDRSSTDTQYF. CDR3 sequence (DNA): TGTGCCAGTACCTCGGACAGAAGCAGCACAGATACGCAGTATTTT.

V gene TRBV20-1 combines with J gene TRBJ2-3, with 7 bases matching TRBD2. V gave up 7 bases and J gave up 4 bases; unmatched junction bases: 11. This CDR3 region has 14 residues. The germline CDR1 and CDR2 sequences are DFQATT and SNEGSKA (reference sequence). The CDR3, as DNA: TGCAGTGGTATGGTGGGGAGGGCTGCAGATACGCAGTATTTT. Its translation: CSGMVGRAADTQYF.

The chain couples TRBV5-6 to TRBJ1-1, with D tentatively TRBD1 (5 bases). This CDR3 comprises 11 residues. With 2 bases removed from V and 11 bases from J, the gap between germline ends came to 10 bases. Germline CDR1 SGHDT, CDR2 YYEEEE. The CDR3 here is CASSFGGLAFF. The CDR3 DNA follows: TGTGCCAGCAGCTTCGGGGGATTGGCTTTCTTT.

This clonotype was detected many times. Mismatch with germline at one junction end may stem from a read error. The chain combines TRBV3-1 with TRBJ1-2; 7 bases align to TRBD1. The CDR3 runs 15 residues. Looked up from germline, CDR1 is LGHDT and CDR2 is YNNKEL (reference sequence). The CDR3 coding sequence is TGTGCCAGCAGCCAAGCCTCGACAGGGAACTCTGGCTACACCTTC. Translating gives CASSQASTGNSGYTF.

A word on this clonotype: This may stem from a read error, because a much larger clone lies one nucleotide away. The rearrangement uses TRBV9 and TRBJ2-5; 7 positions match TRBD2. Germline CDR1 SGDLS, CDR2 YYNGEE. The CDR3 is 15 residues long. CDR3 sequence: CASSGTSEVMETHYF. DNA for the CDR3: TGTGCCAGCAGCGGAACTAGCGAGGTCATGGAGACCCATTACTTC.

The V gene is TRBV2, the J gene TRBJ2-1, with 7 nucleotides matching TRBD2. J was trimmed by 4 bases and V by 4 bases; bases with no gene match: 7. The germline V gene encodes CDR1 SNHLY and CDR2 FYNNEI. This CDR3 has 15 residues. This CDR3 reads CASSASSGGYNEQFF. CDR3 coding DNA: TGTGCCAGCAGTGCCTCTAGCGGAGGTTACAATGAGCAGTTCTTC.

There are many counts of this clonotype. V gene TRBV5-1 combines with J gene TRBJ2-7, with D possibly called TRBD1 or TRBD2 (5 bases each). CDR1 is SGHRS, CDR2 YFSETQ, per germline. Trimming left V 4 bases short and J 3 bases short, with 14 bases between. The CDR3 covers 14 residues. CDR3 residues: CASSKGTNLYEQYF. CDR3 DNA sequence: TGCGCCAGCAGCAAGGGGACCAACCTCTACGAGCAGTACTTC.

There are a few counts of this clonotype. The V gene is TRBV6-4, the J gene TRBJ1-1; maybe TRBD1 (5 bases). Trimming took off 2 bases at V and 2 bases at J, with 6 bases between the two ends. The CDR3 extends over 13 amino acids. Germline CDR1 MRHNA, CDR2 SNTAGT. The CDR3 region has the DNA TGTGCCAGCAGTGACGGGGACAACACTGAAGCTTTCTTT. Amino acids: CASSDGDNTEAFF.

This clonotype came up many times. CDR3 in DNA: TGTGCCAGCAGTATTAACTACGAGCAGTACTTC. It is translated as CASSINYEQYF. This chain joins TRBV28 and TRBJ2-7; D unclear. The CDR3 consists of 11 residues. Trimming removed 5 bases at V and 3 bases at J, with 5 bases between. Germline CDR1 and CDR2: MDHEN and SYDVKM. The full variable domain, its missing parts supplied by reference TRBV28 and TRBJ2-7, is DVKVTQSSRYLVKRTGEKVFLECVQDMDHENMFWYRQDPGLGLRLIYFSYDVKMKEKGDIPEGYSVSREKKERFSLILESASTNQTSMYLCASSINYEQYFGPGTRLTVT.

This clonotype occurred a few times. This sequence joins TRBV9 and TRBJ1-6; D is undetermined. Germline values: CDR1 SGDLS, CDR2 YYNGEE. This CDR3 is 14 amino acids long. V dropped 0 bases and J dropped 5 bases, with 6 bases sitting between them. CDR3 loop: CASSVGGDNSPLHF. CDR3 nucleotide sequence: TGTGCCAGCAGCGTAGGCGGAGATAATTCACCCCTCCACTTT. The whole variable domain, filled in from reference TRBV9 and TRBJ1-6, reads DSGVTQTPKHLITATGQRVTLRCSPRSGDLSVYWYQQSLDQGLQFLIQYYNGEERAKGNILERFSAQQFPDLHSELNLSSLELGDSALYFCASSVGGDNSPLHFGNGTRLTVT.

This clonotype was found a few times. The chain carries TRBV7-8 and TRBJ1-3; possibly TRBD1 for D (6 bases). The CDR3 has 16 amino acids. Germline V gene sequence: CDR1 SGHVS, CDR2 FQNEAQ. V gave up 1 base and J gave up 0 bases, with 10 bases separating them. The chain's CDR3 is CASSLGGRFSGNTIYF. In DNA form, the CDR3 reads TGTGCCAGCAGCTTAGGGGGGCGGTTCTCTGGAAACACCATATATTTT.

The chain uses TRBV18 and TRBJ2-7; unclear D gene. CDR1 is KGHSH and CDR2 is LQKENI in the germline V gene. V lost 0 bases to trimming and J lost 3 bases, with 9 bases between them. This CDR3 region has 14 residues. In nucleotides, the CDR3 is TGTGCCAGCTCACCACCGTCAGGTCTCTACGAGCAGTACTTC. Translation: CASSPPSGLYEQYF.

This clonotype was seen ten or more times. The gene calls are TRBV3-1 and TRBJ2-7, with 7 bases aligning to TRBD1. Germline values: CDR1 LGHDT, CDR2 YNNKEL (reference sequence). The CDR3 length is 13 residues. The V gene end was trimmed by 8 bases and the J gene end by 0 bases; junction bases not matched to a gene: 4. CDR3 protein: CASSGQDSYEQYF. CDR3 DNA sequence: TGTGCCAGCTCAGGACAGGACTCCTACGAGCAGTACTTC.